This T cell receptor (beta chain) was identified in a study of T-cell reconstitution after alpha-beta-depleted transplantation in children. Unique molecular identifiers were built into the TCRbeta library. A single record per CDR3 protein comes from TCRdb applying MiXCR to the PCR reads. The sample has about 360,000 distinct CDR3 sequences; roughly 15% are singletons. The ends were cut back, 3 bases at V and 6 bases at J, with 8 bases in the middle. The germline gives CDR1 DFQATT, CDR2 SNEGSKA (reference sequence). The CDR3 covers 12 residues. The source of this sequence is a human donor who donated a stem cell graft to a child with Fanconi anemia. This sample comprised PBMCs, obtained from the stem cell graft. The chain is built from TRBV20-1 and TRBJ2-2, with D uncertain. CDR3 nucleotide sequence: TGCAGTGCTAGCGGGTTCGCCGGGGAGCTGTTTTTT. This translates into CSASGFAGELFF.